The present TCR beta chain was sequenced within a study of blood T cell repertoires in COVID-19. Whole-study context: PBMCs, B-cell-depleted T cells, or T cells provided the cDNA or gDNA that made up the material.

Generated by immunoSEQ multiplex PCR, the TCRdb table keeps only in-frame clones and is missing some. The repertoire holds tens of thousands of clones, with 89% as singletons. The CDR3 consists of 11 residues. Germline V gene data show CDR1 as SNHLY and CDR2 as FYNNEI. Trimming shortened V by 4 bases and J by 5 bases, and 4 bases separated the two germline ends. In this sample, this clone turned up a few times. The chain recombines TRBV2 with TRBJ2-3; unclear D gene. The material sequenced was peripheral blood. This TCR was sampled from a woman of 80 years or more with acute or convalescent COVID-19. The CDR3 nucleotides are TGTGCCAGCAGTGTGAGAGATACGCAGTATTTT. Its translation is CASSVRDTQYF.